This T cell receptor beta chain was identified during a study of blood T cell repertoires in COVID-19. Produced via immunoSEQ multiplex PCR; TCRdb's table is partial and in-frame only. The top ten clones hold 1.3% of a sample with some 200,000 clones, around 83% of them seen once. J gave up 5 bases and V 6 bases, and 6 bases lay outside the gene matches. The CDR3 loop spans 16 amino acids. Germline CDR1 reads ENHRY; CDR2 reads SYGVKD. The sample taken for sequencing was PBMCs or T cells enriched from blood (not recorded which). This clonotype was obtained from a woman aged 40 to 55 with acute COVID-19. The V gene is TRBV10-3, the J gene TRBJ2-1; TRBD2 matches 14 bases. The CDR3 loop is CAIRGTSGSEHNEQFF. The CDR3 region has the DNA TGTGCCATCAGGGGGACTAGCGGGAGTGAGCACAATGAGCAGTTCTTC.